This paragraph covers one TCR beta chain sequence. There is no known antigen for this receptor. No much larger clone is present one base from it, and per-base qualities are unavailable. The sample originates from a study of multiple sclerosis patients with progressive multifocal leukoencephalopathy (dated by TCRdb to between 2019 and 2020). Describing the broader study: The study examined peripheral T and B cells of MS patients who developed PML (4 under natalizumab, 1 after alemtuzumab) and treated patients who did not. Two natalizumab-treated patients who later developed PML were followed longitudinally from before therapy through 6 and 12 months to PML onset. The study aimed to detect JC virus-specific or public T-cell expansions arising at the time of PML onset. Broad study findings and their caveats: When PML developed, no shared TRBV or TRBJ gene usage and no preferred TRBV-TRBJ pairings were found. Because the cohort was small and descriptive, it remained unclear whether the findings reflect JC virus infection or general immunocompromise. Only peripheral blood was analyzed, although cerebrospinal fluid or brain lymphocytes might be more informative for natalizumab-associated PML. TRB clones above 0.5% frequency appeared only in PML patients, but expanded clones at PML onset were already present before and during natalizumab therapy. Lower normalized Shannon entropy suggested less diverse TRB repertoires in most PML patients, whereas the natalizumab-treated controls showed values near 1.

Using the immunoSEQ two-step multiplex PCR at survey-level depth, TRB CDR3 regions were amplified from genomic DNA. To estimate template counts and remove amplification bias, each PCR was spiked with synthetic inline TR CDR3 controls covering all V-J pairings. Reads were processed so that amplification and sequencing bias were reduced, and quantification was performed against synthetic TR CDR3 analogs. Regarding the original processing steps: Raw data were processed in ImmunoSEQ Analyzer, with out-of-frame sequences and CDR3s containing stop codons removed, and genes were named according to IMGT nomenclature. Normalized Shannon entropy, defined as 1 minus Pielou's evenness, was used to summarize repertoire diversity. Only TRB sequences sharing the V gene, the J gene and the CDR3 were counted as identical. Public PML clonotypes were CDR3s found in two or more PML-onset samples but not found earlier, in controls, or in public databases. Skylign with the observed count method was used to analyze CDR3 amino acid composition at each position. The table comes from immuneACCESS by way of TCRdb, which keeps in-frame sequences with V and J called. Part of the clones is missing from these tables; in studies checked, under half for an unresolved V gene and the rest for unknown reasons. For V, J and clone size, that table is used; D and trimming come from the DNA. The sample table records 30,000 to 35,000 clones; roughly 87% of these occur just once. The ten largest clones represent 3% to 3.5% of the sample.

The time point label, read with the paper, signifies: time of PML onset. Sample treatment or condition, as interpreted from the label and publication: on natalizumab therapy at sampling. PML diagnosis was based on clinical and MRI findings and was confirmed by detection of JC virus DNA in cerebrospinal fluid. PML in the natalizumab-treated patients developed after between 16 and 56 months of natalizumab therapy. All listed patients had previously received interferon beta, and all PML patients were female. Blood samples for T3 were taken at PML onset. Ficoll-Hypaque density gradient centrifugation was used to isolate peripheral blood mononuclear cells. For CDR1 and CDR2, the germline V gene lists SGHAT and FQNNGV. The cysteine opens and the phenylalanine closes a CDR3 of 16 amino acids. Only the CDR3 DNA stays, 48 bases, in frame from base 1. Trimming costs V 5 bases and J 2 bases, and their ends lie 15 bases apart.

The rearranged chain carries TRBV11-2 and TRBJ2-2; the D gene is perhaps TRBD1, on 5 matching bases. The receptor was isolated from a human donor with progressive multifocal leukoencephalopathy. The material was PBMCs, obtained from a patient treated with natalizumab. The nucleotide sequence reads as follows: TGTGCCAGCAGCCTTACAGGACCCATTAACACCGGGGAGCTGTTTTTT. This sequence encodes CASSLTGPINTGELFF. The entire variable domain, with the stretches around the CDR3 drawn from the reference TRBV11-2 and TRBJ2-2 proteins, is EAGVAQSPRYKIIEKRQSVAFWCNPISGHATLYWYQQILGQGPKLLIQFQNNGVVDDSQLPKDRFSAERLKGVDSTLKIQPAKLEDSAVYLCASSLTGPINTGELFFGEGSRLTVL.